This T cell receptor (beta chain) comes out of a study of T cell changes during pregnancy in multiple sclerosis. This table comes from immunoSEQ multiplex PCR, and its TCRdb copy is limited to in-frame clones, with some not included. The sample shows 45,000 to 50,000 clones, roughly 92% of them seen only once. The V gene's germline CDR1 is LNHNV and CDR2 YYDKDF (reference sequence). This CDR3 region has 15 residues. The ends lost 4 bases at V and 0 bases at J; junction bases unmatched: 1. J is TRBJ2-1 and V is TRBV15, with 9 positions matching TRBD1. The material was CD4+ T cells from peripheral blood mononuclear cells, obtained in the second trimester of pregnancy. This TCR derives from a female donor in good health, enrolled as a control in a pregnancy study. In DNA form, the CDR3 reads TGTGCCACCAGCACGGACAGGGGCTCCTACAATGAGCAGTTCTTC. Translated, it gives CATSTDRGSYNEQFF.